This T cell receptor beta chain is drawn from a study of T cell responses to AZD1222 COVID-19 vaccine. CDR1 is MDHEN and CDR2 is SYDVKM in the germline V gene. The CDR3 length is 18 residues. The junction had 14 bases not matched to a gene; V was cut back by 6 bases and J by 0 bases. The assay was immunoSEQ multiplex PCR, and TCRdb's table has in-frame clones only and misses some. The top ten hold 1.6% of the sample, which has 95,000 to 130,000 clones, about 91% seen once. This clone was counted once. The antigen is not known. General study points: Females outnumbered males among donors, who were mostly white British; clonal diversity was possibly underestimated.

This clonotype was obtained from an adult who received the AZD1222 COVID-19 vaccine. Sequenced here: peripheral blood, sampled 28 days after the second AZD1222 dose. This chain uses TRBV28 with TRBJ2-3; 8 nucleotides agree with TRBD2. In DNA form, the CDR3 reads TGTGCCAGCAGCCGGATGGCGGGAGGCCATCCTAGCACAGATACGCAGTATTTT. This codes for CASSRMAGGHPSTDTQYF.